The 32 T cell receptor beta chains in this list originate from one sample, sequenced in a study of T cell responses to AZD1222 COVID-19 vaccine. Produced via immunoSEQ multiplex PCR; TCRdb's table is partial and in-frame only. The sample lists 150,000 to 190,000 clones; 85% to 95% were seen once. The sample was peripheral blood, taken 28 days after the second AZD1222 dose. These receptors were taken from an adult who received the AZD1222 COVID-19 vaccine.

The V call is TRBV7-2, the J call TRBJ2-5; 9 bases agree with TRBD2. The CDR3 is made up of 14 amino acids. Per germline, CDR1 SGHTA and CDR2 FQGNSA. Germline trimming cut 6 bases from V and 2 bases from J; bases unmatched to any gene: 4. The CDR3 loop reads CASSEGLAQETQYF. The CDR3 DNA sequence: TGTGCCAGCAGTGAGGGACTAGCTCAAGAGACCCAGTACTTC. The whole variable domain, remainder taken from reference TRBV7-2 and TRBJ2-5, is GAGVSQSPSNKVTEKGKDVELRCDPISGHTALYWYRQSLGQGLEFLIYFQGNSAPDKSGLPSDRFSAERTGGSVSTLTIQRTQQEDSAVYLCASSEGLAQETQYFGPGTRLLVL.

This clone was seen a handful of times. This chain uses TRBV28 with TRBJ2-7; D not resolved. CDR1 and CDR2 (germline): MDHEN, SYDVKM. This CDR3 contains 11 residues. Trimming cost V 5 bases and J 4 bases, with 6 bases left between them. The DNA of the CDR3 is TGTGCCAGCAGTACGGAGTACGAGCAGTACTTC. Protein: CASSTEYEQYF.

The table lists this clone with a count of one. This chain links TRBV5-4 with TRBJ1-3, with a weak D call TRBD1 (5 bases). Trimming took off 4 bases at V and 4 bases at J, with 12 bases between the two ends. Germline V gene lookup returns CDR1 SGHNT and CDR2 YYREEE (reference sequence). The CDR3 runs to 14 residues. The CDR3 DNA reads TGTGCCAGCAGCCTGGACATGGGGGGAAACACCATATATTTT. This codes for CASSLDMGGNTIYF. The complete variable domain, with remaining parts taken from reference TRBV5-4 and TRBJ1-3, reads ETGVTQSPTHLIKTRGQQVTLRCSSQSGHNTVSWYQQALGQGPQFIFQYYREEENGRGNFPPRFSGLQFPNYSSELNVNALELDDSALYLCASSLDMGGNTIYFGEGSWLTVV.

This clone was detected many times. The rearrangement links TRBV11-2 to TRBJ1-1; 8 bases map to TRBD1. Germline CDR1 SGHAT, CDR2 FQNNGV. The CDR3 is 15 amino acids. V gave up 4 bases and J gave up 3 bases; unmatched junction bases: 7. This chain's CDR3 is CASSSSDRGDTEAFF. In nucleotides, the CDR3 is TGTGCCAGCAGCTCATCCGACAGGGGAGACACTGAAGCTTTCTTT.

The chain employs TRBV4-1 and TRBJ2-7; TRBD1 or TRBD2 may be the D gene (5 bases each). V lost 4 bases and J lost 8, with 21 bases in between. Germline CDR1 MGHRA, CDR2 YSYEKL. The CDR3 length is 15 residues. CDR3 nucleotide sequence: TGCGCCAGCAGCCGAGACCTGAGCAGGGAGCGCAAGCAGTACTTC. Its protein is CASSRDLSRERKQYF.

The chain employs TRBV13 and TRBJ1-3; tentatively, D is TRBD1 (5 bases). CDR1 PRHDT and CDR2 FYEKMQ come from the germline V gene (reference sequence). This CDR3 has 18 amino acids. V dropped 3 bases and J dropped 0 bases, with 18 bases sitting between them. Here the CDR3 reads CASSLMAGSPNSGNTIYF. The CDR3 DNA reads TGTGCCAGCAGCTTGATGGCAGGGTCCCCCAACTCTGGAAACACCATATATTTT.

The rearrangement links TRBV5-1 to TRBJ2-2; 10 nucleotides agree with TRBD2. Germline values: CDR1 SGHRS, CDR2 YFSETQ. With V trimmed by 5 bases and J by 7 bases, 8 bases remained unmatched. This CDR3 has 15 residues. In nucleotides, the CDR3 is TGCGCCAGCAGGAAAGCTAGCGGGAGCAACGGGGAGCTGTTTTTT. Translation: CASRKASGSNGELFF.

J is TRBJ2-1 and V is TRBV7-2, with 11 bases aligning to TRBD2. Trimming took 5 bases from V and 1 from J; bases not matched to a gene: 4. The CDR3 runs 16 residues. The germline gives CDR1 SGHTA, CDR2 FQGNSA. The CDR3 protein is CASSPLAGGSYNEQFF. CDR3 in DNA: TGTGCCAGCAGCCCGTTAGCGGGGGGGTCCTACAATGAGCAGTTCTTC.

The chain couples TRBV4-1 to TRBJ1-4; unclear D gene. CDR1 is MGHRA and CDR2 is YSYEKL in the germline V gene. V was cut by 1 base and J by 5 bases, with 8 bases left in between. There are 14 residues in the CDR3. In DNA form, the CDR3 reads TGCGCCAGCAGCCAAGGGGTCGGGAATGAAAAACTGTTTTTT. Protein sequence: CASSQGVGNEKLFF.

The chain has TRBV5-6 and TRBJ1-2; D gene ambiguous. The V and J ends lost 4 bases and 2 bases respectively, with 24 bases between them. Germline CDR1 SGHDT, CDR2 YYEEEE. This CDR3 comprises 18 residues. The CDR3 loop reads CASSLLSGRKRVNYGYTF. The CDR3 DNA reads as TGTGCCAGCAGCCTCCTCTCGGGCAGGAAGAGAGTAAACTATGGCTACACCTTC.

The CDR3 region is CASSQTPLYGYTF. The CDR3 nucleotides read TGTGCCAGCAGTCAGACCCCCCTCTATGGCTACACCTTC. V usage is TRBV6-5 and J usage is TRBJ1-2, with D unclear. Germline loops: CDR1 MNHEY, CDR2 SVGAGI. Trimming left V 5 bases short and J 4 bases short, with 11 bases between. The CDR3 totals 13 residues.

Written as DNA, the CDR3 is TGTGCCTGGAGGAGAGGCGGGGGAATTGAGCAGTTCTTC. This sequence encodes CAWRRGGGIEQFF. This sequence joins TRBV30 and TRBJ2-1; 7 positions agree with TRBD2. Germline loops: CDR1 GTSNPN, CDR2 SVGIG (reference sequence). The J segment lost 9 bases and the V segment lost 3 bases, leaving 8 bases of the junction unmatched. CDR3 length: 13 amino acids.

The J gene is TRBJ2-3, the V gene TRBV5-6, with unresolved D. CDR1 is SGHDT, CDR2 YYEEEE, per germline. Trimming pared 4 bases from V and 8 bases from J, leaving 11 bases between. The CDR3 extends over 12 amino acids. CDR3 sequence reads: CASSAEIGTQYF. Here the CDR3 DNA reads TGTGCCAGCAGCGCTGAAATCGGTACGCAGTATTTT.

The V gene is TRBV7-9, the J gene TRBJ1-4; D unclear. Trimming left V 5 bases short and J 1 base short, with 8 bases between. The CDR3 has 14 amino acids. CDR1 is SEHNR and CDR2 is FQNEAQ in the germline V gene (reference sequence). The CDR3 spells CASSTGITNEKLFF. The CDR3 coding sequence is TGTGCCAGCAGCACTGGGATAACTAATGAAAAACTGTTTTTT.

V gene TRBV9 combines with J gene TRBJ2-2; TRBD1 aligns across 7 bases. Per germline, CDR1 SGDLS and CDR2 YYNGEE. With V trimmed by 3 bases and J by 3 bases, 8 bases remained unmatched. This CDR3 has 16 residues. CDR3 in DNA: TGTGCCAGCAGCGCATCCAAAGGGGGCGACACCGGGGAGCTGTTTTTT. Translating gives CASSASKGGDTGELFF.

The genes are TRBV3-1 (or the pseudogene TRBV3-2) and TRBJ2-5; 8 nucleotides agree with TRBD2. With V trimmed by 0 bases and J by 5 bases, 11 bases remained unmatched. CDR1 is LGHDT and CDR2 is YNNKEL in the germline V gene (reference sequence). The CDR3 consists of 17 residues. CDR3 coding DNA: TGTGCCAGCAGCCAAGAAGGGCGCGGGGGGAGGCTGGAGACCCAGTACTTC. Translating gives CASSQEGRGGRLETQYF.

The J gene is TRBJ2-1, the V gene TRBV20-1; D remains unclear. The CDR3 has 14 amino acids. The germline gives CDR1 DFQATT, CDR2 SNEGSKA (reference sequence). The V gene lost 3 bases and the J gene lost 7 bases, with 16 bases spanning the gap. The CDR3 loop reads CSASLWTAINEQFF. CDR3 coding DNA: TGCAGTGCTAGTCTGTGGACCGCAATTAATGAGCAGTTCTTC.

The chain couples TRBV2 to TRBJ1-5; D is ambiguous. Per germline, CDR1 SNHLY and CDR2 FYNNEI. This CDR3 contains 13 residues. Trimming left V 8 bases short and J 2 bases short, with 10 bases between. This CDR3 reads CASGSRGNQPQHF. CDR3 in DNA: TGTGCCAGCGGGTCAAGGGGCAATCAGCCCCAGCATTTT. Full variable domain (outside the CDR3, taken from reference TRBV2 and TRBJ1-5): EPEVTQTPSHQVTQMGQEVILRCVPISNHLYFYWYRQILGQKVEFLVSFYNNEISEKSEIFDDQFSVERPDGSNFTLKIRSTKLEDSAMYFCASGSRGNQPQHFGDGTRLSIL.

The rearrangement joins TRBV7-8 to TRBJ2-7, with TRBD2 identical over 9 bases. CDR1 is SGHVS, CDR2 FQNEAQ, per germline. V lost 5 bases, J lost 5 bases, and 10 bases stayed unmatched. The CDR3 length is 15 residues. As DNA, the CDR3 is TGTGCCAGCAGCCTCTCCGGCGGGAGGGCCCACGAGCAGTACTTC. Amino acid sequence: CASSLSGGRAHEQYF.

The chain joins TRBV6-1 to TRBJ1-2; 8 nucleotides align to TRBD1. The CDR3 is made up of 16 amino acids. J lost 4 bases, V lost 2 bases, and 9 bases had no gene match. CDR1 is MNHNS and CDR2 is SASEGT in the germline V gene. The CDR3 nucleotides read TGTGCCAGCAGTGAAAAGACAGGGGTAAAAGGCTATGGCTACACCTTC. Translating it yields CASSEKTGVKGYGYTF.

The CDR3 sequence: CASSAPTTSDEQFF. DNA for the CDR3: TGTGCCAGCAGTGCACCTACGACTAGCGATGAGCAGTTCTTC. The V call is TRBV28, the J call TRBJ2-1; 8 bases are a match to TRBD2. This CDR3 is built from 14 residues. V dropped 5 bases and J dropped 8; count of bases not matched to a gene: 8. Germline values: CDR1 MDHEN, CDR2 SYDVKM.

V usage is TRBV5-5 and J usage is TRBJ2-7; D may be TRBD2 (6 bases). Trimming removed 6 bases from V and 0 bases from J, with 13 bases in between. CDR1 SGHKS and CDR2 YYEKEE come from the germline V gene (reference sequence). The CDR3 is 14 amino acids. CDR3 region: CASTLGGGSYEQYF. CDR3 nucleotides: TGTGCCAGCACCCTGGGAGGAGGCTCCTACGAGCAGTACTTC.

The rearrangement joins TRBV28 to TRBJ2-1, with 7 bases matching TRBD2. Germline loops: CDR1 MDHEN, CDR2 SYDVKM. The ends lost 3 bases at V and 1 base at J; junction bases unmatched: 9. This CDR3 spans 17 amino acids. CDR3 in DNA: TGTGCCAGCAGTTTGTCCCGACTAGCAGGATCCTACAATGAGCAGTTCTTC. Amino acid sequence: CASSLSRLAGSYNEQFF.

The V call is TRBV2, the J call TRBJ2-7; no definite D call. This CDR3 has 15 amino acids. CDR1 is SNHLY, CDR2 FYNNEI, per germline. Between the trimmed V and J ends, which lost 6 bases and 2 bases, there was a span of 17 bases. In nucleotides, the CDR3 is TGTGCCAGCAGCACCGTTATTTCACCCCCCTACGAGCAGTACTTC. As protein: CASSTVISPPYEQYF.

V and J are TRBV30 and TRBJ2-3; D unclear. This CDR3 spans 12 amino acids. Germline loops: CDR1 GTSNPN, CDR2 SVGIG (reference sequence). V was shortened by 2 bases and J by 5 bases, with 8 bases between the two germline ends. CDR3 amino acids: CAWSKQKDTQYF. In DNA, the CDR3 is TGTGCCTGGAGTAAACAGAAAGATACGCAGTATTTT.

The chain combines TRBV3-1 (or the pseudogene TRBV3-2) with TRBJ1-2; D ambiguous. V was pared by 4 bases and J by 6 bases, with 12 bases between. CDR1 is LGHDT, CDR2 YNNKEL, per germline (reference sequence). The CDR3 is 13 residues long. CDR3 coding DNA: TGTGCCAGCAGCCTGGGGTCGGCCCATGGCTACACCTTC. Translation: CASSLGSAHGYTF.

The V call is TRBV24-1, the J call TRBJ2-2; unclear D gene. Trimming shortened V by 10 bases and J by 0 bases, and 5 bases separated the two germline ends. Looked up from germline, CDR1 is KGHDR and CDR2 is SFDVKD. CDR3 length equals 12 residues. The CDR3 nucleotides read TGTGCCACGGGTCCGAACACCGGGGAGCTGTTTTTT. This translates into CATGPNTGELFF.

The chain employs TRBV9 and TRBJ1-2; the D gene is possibly TRBD1 (6 bases). Germline V gene sequence: CDR1 SGDLS, CDR2 YYNGEE. This CDR3 is 16 amino acids long. V was cut by 4 bases and J by 1 base, with 17 bases left in between. The CDR3 nucleotides read TGTGCCAGCAGCCCCCAACGCGGGACACTTAACTATGGCTACACCTTC. It yields the protein CASSPQRGTLNYGYTF. Drawing the rest from reference TRBV9 and TRBJ1-2, the complete variable domain is DSGVTQTPKHLITATGQRVTLRCSPRSGDLSVYWYQQSLDQGLQFLIQYYNGEERAKGNILERFSAQQFPDLHSELNLSSLELGDSALYFCASSPQRGTLNYGYTFGSGTRLTVV.

The rearrangement joins TRBV6-1 to TRBJ1-1; D is undetermined. The CDR3 consists of 13 residues. With 3 bases removed from V and 3 bases from J, the gap between germline ends came to 8 bases. The germline V gene has CDR1 MNHNS and CDR2 SASEGT. CDR3 DNA sequence: TGTGCCAGCAGTGACGAGGCTTACACTGAAGCTTTCTTT. This gives the protein CASSDEAYTEAFF.

This clone was seen only once. This chain joins TRBV10-3 and TRBJ2-1; D is perhaps TRBD1 (6 bases). This CDR3 has 13 amino acids. Per germline, CDR1 ENHRY and CDR2 SYGVKD. The germline V and J ends were trimmed by 6 bases and 3 bases, with 9 bases remaining between them. CDR3 in amino acids: CAISRGIYNEQFF. For the CDR3, the DNA is TGTGCCATCAGCAGGGGCATCTACAATGAGCAGTTCTTC.

The genes are TRBV5-1 and TRBJ2-5, with 11 positions matching TRBD2. Losses at the gene ends were 4 bases for V and 4 bases for J; bases not matched to a gene: 12. The CDR3 loop spans 17 amino acids. Germline CDR1 and CDR2: SGHRS and YFSETQ. This CDR3 reads CASSTSSSGRSPETQYF. The CDR3 DNA sequence: TGCGCCAGCAGCACAAGTTCTAGCGGGAGGTCCCCAGAGACCCAGTACTTC.

The chain combines TRBV6-5 with TRBJ2-1; 9 bases are a match to TRBD1. The CDR3 totals 14 residues. Trimming removed 4 bases from V and 4 bases from J; junction bases left unmatched: 2. The V gene's germline CDR1 is MNHEY and CDR2 SVGAGI. The CDR3 region has the DNA TGTGCCAGCAGTTGGGGACAGGGTTACAATGAGCAGTTCTTC. Residues: CASSWGQGYNEQFF.